This TCR beta chain was profiled in a study of T cells in Graves' hyperthyroidism and ophthalmopathy. TCR beta CDR3 region amplification was performed from RNA transcripts. An initial round of RT-PCR targeting the TCR CDR3 relied on the HTBI primer set. Each CDR3 protein is one row after TCRdb ran MiXCR on the multiplex PCR reads. Among 220,000 or so distinct CDR3 sequences listed, 16% were seen once. This clonotype was counted at least ten times. The V gene's germline CDR1 is SGHRS and CDR2 YFSETQ. The CDR3 contains 12 residues. The V end was cut by 4 bases, the J end by 8 bases, with 10 bases between.

V gene TRBV5-1 combines with J gene TRBJ2-1; TRBD1 or TRBD2 may be the D gene (5 bases each). This clonotype was sampled from a woman aged 18-35 years with Graves' ophthalmopathy. Sequencing was performed on blood. CDR3 DNA: TGCGCCAGCAGCGCCGGGGCGGATGAGCAGTTCTTC. Its translation: CASSAGADEQFF.